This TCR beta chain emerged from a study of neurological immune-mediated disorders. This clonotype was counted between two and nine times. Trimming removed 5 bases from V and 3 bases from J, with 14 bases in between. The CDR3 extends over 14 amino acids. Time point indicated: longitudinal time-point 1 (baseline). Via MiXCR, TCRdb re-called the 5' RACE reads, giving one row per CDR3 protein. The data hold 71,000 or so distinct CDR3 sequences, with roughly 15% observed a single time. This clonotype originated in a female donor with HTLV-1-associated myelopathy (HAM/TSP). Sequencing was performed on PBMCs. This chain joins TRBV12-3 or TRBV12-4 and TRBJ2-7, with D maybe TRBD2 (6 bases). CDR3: CASSRTGTGYEQYF. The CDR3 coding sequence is TGTGCCAGCAGTCGAACCGGGACTGGCTACGAGCAGTACTTC.